What follows are 9 T cell receptor beta chains derived from one specimen sequenced in a study of OX40 agonist ivuxolimab in advanced cancers. The method was the immunoSEQ multiplex PCR assay. The table comes from immuneACCESS by way of TCRdb, which keeps in-frame sequences with V and J called. Part of the clones is missing from these tables; in studies checked, under half for an unresolved V gene and the rest for unknown reasons. This sample comprises about 46,000 clones, 91% of them detected only once. The top ten clonotypes cover approximately 5% of the sample. Here the sequenced sample was CD4+ or CD8+ T cells sorted from blood, taken in a trial of the OX40 agonist ivuxolimab. Receptor source: an adult with an advanced solid tumor such as melanoma, head and neck, liver or kidney cancer.

The chain uses TRBV4-3 and TRBJ2-3, with 12 positions matching TRBD2. The V and J ends lost 0 bases and 4 bases, in that order; junction bases with no gene match: 5. From germline, CDR1 is LGHNA and CDR2 YSLEER. The CDR3 contains 17 residues. This CDR3 reads CASSQDGLAGGADTQYF. The CDR3 DNA sequence: TGCGCCAGCAGCCAAGATGGTCTAGCGGGGGGGGCAGATACGCAGTATTTT.

The gene calls are TRBV29-1 and TRBJ2-7; TRBD2 might be the D (5 bases). The CDR3 contains 13 residues. Germline V lookup: CDR1 SQVTM, CDR2 ANQGSEA. V shed 4 bases and J shed 0 bases, with 10 bases lying between them. The CDR3, as DNA: TGCAGCGTTGCGGACTCCAACTCCTACGAGCAGTACTTC. This translates into CSVADSNSYEQYF.

This chain uses TRBV9 with TRBJ2-2; no clear D. In germline, CDR1 is SGDLS, CDR2 YYNGEE. The V end lost 0 bases, the J end lost 6 bases, and 9 bases lay between the germline ends. CDR3 length: 14 residues. The CDR3 spells CASSVEVNPGELFF. CDR3 sequence (DNA): TGTGCCAGCAGCGTAGAGGTTAACCCCGGGGAGCTGTTTTTT.

V is TRBV5-6 and J is TRBJ1-4; 9 nucleotides align to TRBD1. Germline CDR1 is SGHDT and CDR2 is YYEEEE. The CDR3 covers 16 residues. V trimming: 4 bases; J trimming: 5 bases; junction bases outside the gene matches: 9. The CDR3 region is CASSPTGTGRNEKLFF. CDR3 nucleotides: TGTGCCAGCAGCCCAACCGGGACAGGGAGAAATGAAAAACTGTTTTTT.

The chain couples TRBV27 to TRBJ1-5; maybe TRBD1 (6 bases). V lost 6 bases and J 0 bases, leaving 9 bases between the germline ends. Germline lookup yields CDR1 MNHEY and CDR2 SMNVEV (reference sequence). The CDR3 runs to 14 residues. The CDR3 DNA reads TGTGCCAGCAGCCAGGGGATTAGCAATCAGCCCCAGCATTTT. Protein: CASSQGISNQPQHF.

The rearrangement joins TRBV27 to TRBJ2-2; 7 bases agree with TRBD1. This CDR3 spans 15 amino acids. After removal of 5 bases from V and 2 bases from J, the junction contained 5 bases not matched to a gene. The germline V gene encodes CDR1 MNHEY and CDR2 SMNVEV (reference sequence). CDR3 amino acids: CASSTRQGNTGELFF. CDR3 nucleotides: TGTGCCAGCAGTACTCGACAGGGCAACACCGGGGAGCTGTTTTTT.

The gene calls are TRBV6-4 and TRBJ2-1; 14 bases are a match to TRBD2. The J segment lost 6 bases and the V segment lost 0 bases, leaving 1 base of the junction unmatched. The CDR3 length is 16 residues. CDR1 MRHNA and CDR2 SNTAGT come from the germline V gene. CDR3 sequence: CASSDSTSGGANEQFF. CDR3 bases: TGTGCCAGCAGTGACTCGACTAGCGGGGGGGCCAATGAGCAGTTCTTC.

This chain joins TRBV27 and TRBJ1-4; 10 bases agree with TRBD1. Germline V gene data show CDR1 as MNHEY and CDR2 as SMNVEV (reference sequence). With V trimmed by 5 bases and J by 8 bases, 11 bases remained unmatched. This CDR3 region has 16 residues. Here the CDR3 reads CASSTWTGGKEEKLFF. Written as DNA, the CDR3 is TGTGCCAGCAGTACCTGGACAGGGGGAAAGGAGGAAAAACTGTTTTTT. Combining the CDR3 with reference TRBV27 and TRBJ1-4 gives the whole variable domain EAQVTQNPRYLITVTGKKLTVTCSQNMNHEYMSWYRQDPGLGLRQIYYSMNVEVTDKGDVPEGYKVSRKEKRNFPLILESPSPNQTSLYFCASSTWTGGKEEKLFFGSGTQLSVL.

The V gene is TRBV7-2, the J gene TRBJ2-7; D is unclear. The CDR3 totals 16 residues. V was cut by 1 base and J by 4 bases, with 17 bases left in between. From germline, CDR1 is SGHTA and CDR2 FQGNSA. CDR3 region: CASSLDLVRRGYEQYF. CDR3 bases: TGTGCCAGCAGCTTAGATCTCGTCCGGCGTGGATACGAGCAGTACTTC.